A single sample gave rise to the 20 T cell receptor beta chains below, sequenced in a study of CD8 T cells in ankylosing spondylitis. TCRdb recomputed calls from the 5' RACE reads with MiXCR, one row per CDR3 protein. The table has about 300,000 distinct CDR3 sequences, around 10% seen once. The sequencing input was blood, either unsorted or a sorted T cell fraction (not recorded which). The receptors shown here come from a female donor with ankylosing spondylitis or in good health (not recorded which).

There are a few counts of this clonotype. The chain combines TRBV18 with TRBJ1-4, with D possibly TRBD1 on 5 matching bases. The germline gives CDR1 KGHSH, CDR2 LQKENI. Trimming left V 1 base short and J 8 bases short, with 8 bases between. The CDR3 totals 13 residues. The CDR3 spells CASSPQTEEKLFF. CDR3 bases: TGTGCCAGCTCACCACAGACAGAAGAAAAACTGTTTTTT. Drawing the rest from reference TRBV18 and TRBJ1-4, the complete variable domain is NAGVMQNPRHLVRRRGQEARLRCSPMKGHSHVYWYRQLPEEGLKFMVYLQKENIIDESGMPKERFSAEFPKEGPSILRIQQVVRGDSAAYFCASSPQTEEKLFFGSGTQLSVL.

This clonotype was counted between two and nine times. The gene calls are TRBV7-9 and TRBJ2-6, with 8 nucleotides matching TRBD1. With V trimmed by 3 bases and J by 0 bases, 4 bases remained unmatched. Germline V gives CDR1 SEHNR, CDR2 FQNEAQ (reference sequence). This CDR3 is 17 amino acids long. CDR3 region: CASSFGTGDSGANVLTF. CDR3 nucleotides: TGTGCCAGCAGCTTCGGGACAGGCGACTCTGGGGCCAACGTCCTGACTTTC.

This clonotype occurred many times. This chain uses TRBV5-1 with TRBJ2-2; no firm D call. Trimming took 0 bases from V and 4 from J, leaving 10 bases between them. The CDR3 has 15 residues. Germline V gene data show CDR1 as SGHRS and CDR2 as YFSETQ. The CDR3 nucleotides read TGCGCCAGCAGCTTGGACCCCTCTGTCACCGGGGAGCTGTTTTTT. Amino acid sequence: CASSLDPSVTGELFF.

This clonotype was counted ten times or more. This chain connects TRBV5-1 to TRBJ2-5; a possible D gene is TRBD1 (5 bases). The ends were cut back, 0 bases at V and 5 bases at J, with 14 bases in the middle. Per germline, CDR1 SGHRS and CDR2 YFSETQ. This CDR3 contains 15 residues. The DNA for the CDR3 is TGCGCCAGCAGCTTGGTGGGCAGGGCAGAGGAGACCCAGTACTTC. Translation: CASSLVGRAEETQYF.

This clonotype has at least ten counts. The chain links TRBV9 to TRBJ1-5; 9 bases line up with TRBD1. CDR1 and CDR2 from the germline V gene are SGDLS and YYNGEE. Trimming removed 3 bases from V and 6 bases from J; junction bases left unmatched: 7. CDR3 length: 15 amino acids. The CDR3 sequence is CASSEGTGLAQPQHF. DNA for the CDR3: TGTGCCAGCAGCGAAGGGACAGGGCTCGCTCAGCCCCAGCATTTT.

V and J are TRBV24-1 and TRBJ2-6; a possible D gene is TRBD1 (5 bases). Trimming stripped 6 bases from V and 3 bases from J, with 8 bases between. CDR1 is KGHDR and CDR2 is SFDVKD in the germline V gene. This CDR3 has 14 amino acids. The CDR3: CATSKGYGANVLTF. In DNA, the CDR3 is TGTGCCACCAGTAAGGGGTATGGGGCCAACGTCCTGACTTTC.

This clonotype was seen ten or more times. The chain combines TRBV20-1 with TRBJ2-2; maybe TRBD1 (5 bases). V lost 2 bases, J lost 4 bases, and 11 bases lay in between. Germline loops: CDR1 DFQATT, CDR2 SNEGSKA (reference sequence). The CDR3 covers 14 residues. CDR3 residues: CSARKGLGTGELFF. The CDR3 DNA sequence: TGCAGTGCTAGAAAGGGGCTTGGCACCGGGGAGCTGTTTTTT.

This clonotype has at least ten counts. This sequence joins TRBV7-9 and TRBJ1-1, with 7 bases matching TRBD1. The V gene's germline CDR1 is SEHNR and CDR2 FQNEAQ (reference sequence). The junction had 8 bases not matched to a gene; V was cut back by 5 bases and J by 11 bases. The length of the CDR3 is 12 residues. The CDR3 protein is CASSPRTGSAFF. CDR3 nucleotides: TGTGCCAGCAGCCCGCGGACAGGATCGGCTTTCTTT.

This clonotype was observed a handful of times. The chain couples TRBV20-1 to TRBJ2-2; TRBD2 matches at 7 bases. Trimming removed 5 bases from V and 0 bases from J; junction bases left unmatched: 3. The germline V gene has CDR1 DFQATT and CDR2 SNEGSKA (reference sequence). This CDR3 comprises 14 residues. The CDR3 region has the DNA TGCAGTGCTCGGACTAGGTCGAACACCGGGGAGCTGTTTTTT. Translated, it gives CSARTRSNTGELFF.

Concerning this clonotype itself: A much larger clone lies one base from this, so it may be a read error. This is likely a read error, given that the CDR3 carries no conserved phenylalanine or tryptophan at its end. V is TRBV15 and J is TRBJ2-5; D gene unclear. The V gene's germline CDR1 is LNHNV and CDR2 YYDKDF (reference sequence). The germline V and J ends were trimmed by 0 bases and 2 bases, with 10 bases remaining between them. CDR3 length: 15 amino acids. CDR3 coding DNA: TGTGCCACCAGCAGAGATTTGGTCTTACAAGAGACCCAGTACCTC. It yields the protein CATSRDLVLQETQYL.

This clonotype was detected ten times or more. The chain is built from TRBV5-1 and TRBJ2-3; tentatively, D is TRBD1 (5 bases). Per the germline V gene, CDR1 is SGHRS and CDR2 is YFSETQ. The CDR3 runs 15 residues. V was pared by 2 bases and J by 0 bases, with 10 bases between. This CDR3 is CASSLRRASTDTQYF. The CDR3 DNA follows: TGCGCCAGCAGCTTACGCAGGGCTAGCACAGATACGCAGTATTTT. Looking up the rest from reference TRBV5-1 and TRBJ2-3 gives the full variable domain: KAGVTQTPRYLIKTRGQQVTLSCSPISGHRSVSWYQQTPGQGLQFLFEYFSETQRNKGNFPGRFSGRQFSNSRSEMNVSTLELGDSALYLCASSLRRASTDTQYFGPGTRLTVL.

This clonotype was detected ten times or more. The chain has TRBV20-1 and TRBJ2-1; 7 bases match TRBD2. Germline V gene sequence: CDR1 DFQATT, CDR2 SNEGSKA (reference sequence). The CDR3 runs 14 residues. In DNA form, the CDR3 reads TGCAGGGGAGGGGCCGGGAGCACCTACAATGAGCAGTTCTTC. This encodes CRGGAGSTYNEQFF.

This clonotype was seen a handful of times. The V call is TRBV20-1, the J call TRBJ2-7; 9 bases fit TRBD2. The CDR3 has 15 amino acids. J gave up 3 bases and V 3 bases, and 9 bases lay outside the gene matches. Looked up from germline, CDR1 is DFQATT and CDR2 is SNEGSKA (reference sequence). Here the CDR3 reads CSASRFRTSVYEQYF. In DNA form, the CDR3 reads TGCAGTGCTAGCCGCTTTCGGACTAGCGTCTACGAGCAGTACTTC.

This clonotype appeared many times. The V and J genes are TRBV14 and TRBJ2-7, with 14 bases matching TRBD2. The CDR3 extends over 17 amino acids. V trimming: 5 bases; J trimming: 5 bases; junction bases outside the gene matches: 11. The V gene's germline CDR1 is SGHDN and CDR2 FVKESK. The CDR3 DNA reads as TGTGCCAGCAGCGCTGGGACTAGCGGGAGTCTGACTGACGAGCAGTACTTC. It translates to CASSAGTSGSLTDEQYF.

This clonotype occurred many times. V gene TRBV4-3 combines with J gene TRBJ2-2; D perhaps matches TRBD1 (5 bases). Germline CDR1 LGHNA, CDR2 YSLEER. This CDR3 contains 15 residues. V lost 6 bases and J 0 bases, leaving 11 bases between the germline ends. The CDR3 region is CASRLQVTNTGELFF. CDR3 coding DNA: TGCGCCAGCAGGTTACAGGTTACGAACACCGGGGAGCTGTTTTTT.

This clonotype was seen many times. The chain carries TRBV12-3 or TRBV12-4 and TRBJ1-3; D is possibly TRBD1 (5 bases). Trimming removed 7 bases from V and 4 bases from J, with 11 bases in between. CDR3 length: 13 amino acids. CDR3 residues: CASIRTGGNTIYF. Written as DNA, the CDR3 is TGTGCCAGCATCCGTACAGGCGGAAACACCATATATTTT.

This clonotype was detected ten times or more. The chain has TRBV9 and TRBJ2-3, with 11 nucleotides matching TRBD2. Per the germline V gene, CDR1 is SGDLS and CDR2 is YYNGEE. V lost 0 bases to trimming and J lost 5 bases; unmatched junction nucleotides: 11. The CDR3 extends over 18 amino acids. For the CDR3, the DNA is TGTGCCAGCAGCGTAGGACTAGCGGGAACCAAGGTTGGAGATACGCAGTATTTT. It is translated as CASSVGLAGTKVGDTQYF. The complete variable domain, with remaining parts taken from reference TRBV9 and TRBJ2-3, reads DSGVTQTPKHLITATGQRVTLRCSPRSGDLSVYWYQQSLDQGLQFLIQYYNGEERAKGNILERFSAQQFPDLHSELNLSSLELGDSALYFCASSVGLAGTKVGDTQYFGPGTRLTVL.

This clonotype has ten or more counts. The genes are TRBV5-5 and TRBJ1-4; D not certain. The germline V and J ends were trimmed by 7 bases and 5 bases, with 15 bases remaining between them. The CDR3 consists of 14 residues. Germline CDR1 and CDR2: SGHKS and YYEKEE (reference sequence). For the CDR3, the DNA is TGTGCCAGCGGAACACCCCTCTCCAATGAAAAACTGTTTTTT. It encodes CASGTPLSNEKLFF.

This clonotype was seen a few times. The rearrangement uses TRBV20-1 and TRBJ1-5; 7 positions match TRBD1. This CDR3 spans 13 amino acids. The germline V gene has CDR1 DFQATT and CDR2 SNEGSKA (reference sequence). V shed 6 bases and J 3 bases; nucleotides not matched to a gene: 5. In DNA, the CDR3 is TGCAGTGCAGAGACAGGGCCCAATCAGCCCCAGCATTTT. As protein: CSAETGPNQPQHF.

In its sample, this clonotype was seen many times. The chain is built from TRBV20-1 and TRBJ2-3; D possibly corresponds to TRBD2 (6 bases). Per germline, CDR1 DFQATT and CDR2 SNEGSKA (reference sequence). The V end was cut by 1 base, the J end by 0 bases, with 11 bases between. The CDR3 totals 15 residues. As DNA, the CDR3 is TGCAGTGCTAGAGCCGCGGGGACTAGCACAGATACGCAGTATTTT. It yields the protein CSARAAGTSTDTQYF.